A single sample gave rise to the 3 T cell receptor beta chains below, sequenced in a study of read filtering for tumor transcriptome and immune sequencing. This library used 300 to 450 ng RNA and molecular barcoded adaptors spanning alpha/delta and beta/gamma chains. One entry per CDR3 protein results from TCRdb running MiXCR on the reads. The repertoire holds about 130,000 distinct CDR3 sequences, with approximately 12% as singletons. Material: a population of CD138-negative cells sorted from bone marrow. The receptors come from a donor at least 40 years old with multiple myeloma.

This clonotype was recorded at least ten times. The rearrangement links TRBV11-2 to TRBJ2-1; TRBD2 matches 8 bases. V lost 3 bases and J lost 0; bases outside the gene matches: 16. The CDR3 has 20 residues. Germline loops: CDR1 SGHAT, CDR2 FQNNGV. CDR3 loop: CASSLTSFFGLAGSYNEQFF. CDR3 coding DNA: TGTGCCAGCAGCTTGACTAGTTTTTTTGGACTAGCCGGCTCCTACAATGAGCAGTTCTTC.

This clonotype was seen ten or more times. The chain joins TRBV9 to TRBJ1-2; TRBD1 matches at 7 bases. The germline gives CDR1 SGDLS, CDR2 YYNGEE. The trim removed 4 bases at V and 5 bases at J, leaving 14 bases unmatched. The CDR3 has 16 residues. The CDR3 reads CASSPHSWDSRYGYTF. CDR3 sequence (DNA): TGTGCCAGCAGCCCCCATTCGTGGGACAGTCGTTATGGCTACACCTTC.

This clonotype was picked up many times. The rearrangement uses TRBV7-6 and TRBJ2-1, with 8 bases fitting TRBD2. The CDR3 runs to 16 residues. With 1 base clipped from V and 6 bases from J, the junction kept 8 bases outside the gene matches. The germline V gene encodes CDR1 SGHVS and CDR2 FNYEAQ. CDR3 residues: CASSLVAGGGVNEQFF. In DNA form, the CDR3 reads TGTGCCAGCAGCTTAGTCGCCGGGGGGGGTGTCAATGAGCAGTTCTTC. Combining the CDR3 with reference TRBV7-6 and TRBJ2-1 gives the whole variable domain GAGVSQSPRYKVTKRGQDVALRCDPISGHVSLYWYRQALGQGPEFLTYFNYEAQQDKSGLPNDRFSAERPEGSISTLTIQRTEQRDSAMYRCASSLVAGGGVNEQFFGPGTRLTVL.